Listed here are 14 T cell receptor beta chains from one sample, sequenced in a study of blood T cells in healthy people across ages. With a J-beta primer mix and a sample-barcoded 5' primer, a second PCR ran about 7 to 11 cycles. A single record per CDR3 protein comes from TCRdb applying MiXCR to the 5' RACE reads. The sample lists more than 1 million distinct CDR3 sequences, around 43% seen once, with about 20% in the top ten. The sequenced sample was blood. The receptor source for this set is a woman aged 60-75 years in good health.

The chain is built from TRBV13 and TRBJ2-5; 14 bases fit TRBD2. Losses at the gene ends were 4 bases for V and 2 bases for J; bases not matched to a gene: 9. The germline gives CDR1 PRHDT, CDR2 FYEKMQ (reference sequence). The CDR3 totals 18 residues. The CDR3 bases are TGTGCCAGCAGCTCGTACGGGACTAGCGGGAGCCTACAAGAGACCCAGTACTTC. Amino acid sequence: CASSSYGTSGSLQETQYF.

The J gene is TRBJ2-1, the V gene TRBV12-3 or TRBV12-4; TRBD2 matches at 10 bases. The end of the DNA is better explained by TRBJ2-7, so the J call may be wrong. The CDR3 totals 13 residues. For the CDR3, the DNA is TGTGCCAGCAGTGGGACTAGCGCCAATGAGCAGTACTTC. Its translation: CASSGTSANEQYF.

J is TRBJ1-2 and V is TRBV5-6, with 10 bases lining up with TRBD1. Germline values: CDR1 SGHDT, CDR2 YYEEEE. V shed 5 bases and J 3 bases; nucleotides not matched to a gene: 13. The CDR3 loop spans 17 amino acids. CDR3 sequence reads: CASSSRRDRGRDYGYTF. The CDR3 DNA reads TGTGCCAGCAGTTCCCGCCGGGACAGGGGACGGGACTATGGCTACACCTTC. Filled out from reference TRBV5-6 and TRBJ1-2, the complete variable domain reads DAGVTQSPTHLIKTRGQQVTLRCSPKSGHDTVSWYQQALGQGPQFIFQYYEEEERQRGNFPDRFSGHQFPNYSSELNVNALLLGDSALYLCASSSRRDRGRDYGYTFGSGTRLTVV.

A few counts support this clonotype. The V call is TRBV4-1, the J call TRBJ2-5; D call uncertain. The CDR3 has 14 residues. The V end lost 1 base, the J end lost 5 bases, and 11 bases lay between the germline ends. The germline CDR1 and CDR2 sequences are MGHRA and YSYEKL. The CDR3: CASSQVFGLETQYF. CDR3 DNA sequence: TGCGCCAGCAGCCAAGTATTTGGGTTGGAGACCCAGTACTTC.

This clonotype has a count of ten or more. The chain has TRBV11-2 and TRBJ2-5; TRBD1 agrees at 10 bases. The J segment lost 3 bases and the V segment lost 4 bases, leaving 14 bases of the junction unmatched. The CDR3 is 18 residues long. Germline V gene lookup returns CDR1 SGHAT and CDR2 FQNNGV. CDR3 coding DNA: TGTGCCAGCAGCTACGACACCCACCGGGACAGGGGTAAAGAGACCCAGTACTTC. Protein: CASSYDTHRDRGKETQYF. The complete variable domain, with remaining parts taken from reference TRBV11-2 and TRBJ2-5, reads EAGVAQSPRYKIIEKRQSVAFWCNPISGHATLYWYQQILGQGPKLLIQFQNNGVVDDSQLPKDRFSAERLKGVDSTLKIQPAKLEDSAVYLCASSYDTHRDRGKETQYFGPGTRLLVL.

The chain recombines TRBV29-1 with TRBJ1-2; D remains ambiguous. Trimming took off 5 bases at V and 5 bases at J, with 12 bases between the two ends. Germline V gives CDR1 SQVTM, CDR2 ANQGSEA. This CDR3 region has 12 residues. The CDR3 coding sequence is TGCAGCGTTCCGAAGCCAGATTATGGCTACACCTTC. It specifies CSVPKPDYGYTF.

This clonotype was seen more than once but under ten times. The chain links TRBV3-1 to TRBJ1-6; no firm D call. CDR1 is LGHDT and CDR2 is YNNKEL in the germline V gene (reference sequence). Trimming removed 4 bases at V and 10 bases at J, with 17 bases between. CDR3 length equals 15 residues. The DNA of the CDR3 is TGTGCCAGCAGCCGAGAGTCGTTGTCAGGATCACCCCTCCACTTT. This codes for CASSRESLSGSPLHF.

In its sample, this clonotype was seen many times. The chain has TRBV27 and TRBJ2-7; TRBD1 matches 8 bases. The J segment lost 1 base and the V segment lost 6 bases, leaving 2 bases of the junction unmatched. There are 13 residues in the CDR3. Germline lookup yields CDR1 MNHEY and CDR2 SMNVEV (reference sequence). Here the CDR3 reads CASRRTGSYEQYF. Here the CDR3 DNA reads TGTGCCAGCAGACGGACAGGGTCCTACGAGCAGTACTTC.

V gene TRBV6-2 or TRBV6-3 combines with J gene TRBJ1-4; TRBD1 agrees at 10 bases. V was pared by 1 base and J by 0 bases, with 8 bases of the junction left unmatched. The CDR3 consists of 19 residues. Germline V CDR1 and CDR2: MNHEY, SVGEGT. The CDR3 DNA reads TGTGCCAGCAGTTACTTGACAGGGGGCGGAAGACCAACTAATGAAAAACTGTTTTTT. It yields the protein CASSYLTGGGRPTNEKLFF.

In this sample, this clonotype turned up many times. The V call is TRBV7-2, the J call TRBJ2-7; the D gene is possibly TRBD2 (5 bases). Trimming stripped 3 bases from V and 6 bases from J, with 12 bases between. Germline V lookup: CDR1 SGHTA, CDR2 FQGNSA. This CDR3 is 13 amino acids long. CDR3 sequence reads: CASSFGFTSEQYF. For the CDR3, the DNA is TGTGCCAGCAGCTTTGGCTTCACTAGCGAGCAGTACTTC.

The chain is built from TRBV28 and TRBJ2-5; D is perhaps TRBD1 (5 bases). V lost 10 bases and J lost 5, with 5 bases in between. Germline values: CDR1 MDHEN, CDR2 SYDVKM. This CDR3 has 9 amino acids. The CDR3 DNA is TGTGCCACAGGGGAGACCCAGTACTTC. This encodes CATGETQYF.

This clonotype has more than one count but fewer than ten. The chain carries TRBV11-3 and TRBJ2-5; 8 bases map to TRBD1. The CDR3 has 14 amino acids. Trimming removed 6 bases from V and 2 bases from J; junction bases left unmatched: 5. Germline loops: CDR1 SGHNT, CDR2 YENEEA. CDR3: CASSLGQAQETQYF. CDR3 nucleotides: TGTGCCAGCAGTTTGGGACAGGCGCAAGAGACCCAGTACTTC.

The rearrangement links TRBV4-1 to TRBJ2-4, with TRBD2 identical over 7 bases. Trimming removed 2 bases from V and 8 bases from J; junction bases left unmatched: 9. CDR3 length: 15 residues. Germline CDR1 MGHRA, CDR2 YSYEKL. For the CDR3, the DNA is TGCGCCAGCAGCCAAAGCGGGACCCACGTGGACATTCAGTACTTC. It encodes CASSQSGTHVDIQYF.

This clonotype was observed a handful of times. In DNA, the CDR3 is TGTGCCAGCCTAAGCTGGGACGAGCAGTACTTC. Protein sequence: CASLSWDEQYF. The rearrangement links TRBV7-2 to TRBJ2-7, with D unresolved. Trimming removed 8 bases at V and 5 bases at J, with 10 bases between. The CDR3 is 11 amino acids. The germline V gene encodes CDR1 SGHTA and CDR2 FQGNSA.